A selection of T cell receptor beta chains follows, all from one sample in a study of T cell responses to AZD1222 COVID-19 vaccine. Assay: immunoSEQ multiplex PCR; the TCRdb copy retains only in-frame clones and omits some. In the table there are about 150,000 clones, roughly 90% of which are singletons. The material was peripheral blood, obtained on day 0 of AZD1222 vaccination. These receptors all come from an adult in good health. Both conserved end residues are part of each CDR3. The D gene is left open where the match is weak. For some rows the clone size is stated as once, few or many, or as a class when expanded; others skip it.

d_gene,v_gene,abundance,j_gene,CDR3nt,CDR3aa
TRBD2,TRBV11-3,-,TRBJ2-1,TGTGCCAGCAGCCTTACAGGTCGGGAGGACAATGAGCAGTTCTTC,CASSLTGREDNEQFF
-,TRBV28,-,TRBJ1-5,TGTGCCAGCGAATTTGGGAGCAATCAGCCCCAGCATTTT,CASEFGSNQPQHF
TRBD1,TRBV4-3,-,TRBJ2-2,TGCGCCAGCAGCCCAGGGGGCGGTGTCGCCGGGGAGCTGTTTTTT,CASSPGGGVAGELFF
-,TRBV27,-,TRBJ1-2,TGTGCCAGCAGTCAGGGATTGGGTGGCTACACCTTC,CASSQGLGGYTF
-,TRBV18,-,TRBJ2-3,TGTGCCAGCTCACCACAGGACTATACGCAGTATTTT,CASSPQDYTQYF
-,TRBV27,-,TRBJ1-6,TGTGCCAGCTGGTTGGGTGGGAATTCACCCCTCCACTTT,CASWLGGNSPLHF
-,TRBV7-2,-,TRBJ1-5,TGTGCCAGCAGCTTAGCGAGCAGGGCCAATCAGCCCCAGCATTTT,CASSLASRANQPQHF
-,TRBV5-3,-,TRBJ1-5,TGTGCCAGAAGCCCAGACACTCACAATCAGCCCCAGCATTTT,CARSPDTHNQPQHF
TRBD2,TRBV5-1,-,TRBJ2-1,TGCGCCAGCAGCTTGGAGGCGGGAGTGGGGTACAATGAGCAGTTCTTC,CASSLEAGVGYNEQFF
-,TRBV3-1/TRBV3-2,-,TRBJ2-5,TGTGCCAGCAGGGACAAGCGAGAGACCCAGTACTTC,CASRDKRETQYF
-,TRBV7-8,-,TRBJ1-5,TGTGCCAGCAGCTTAGTTCTGGATCAGCCCCAGCATTTT,CASSLVLDQPQHF
TRBD1,TRBV9,-,TRBJ1-2,TGTGCCAGCAGGGGACAGGGGGCGACGTCTGGCTATGGCTACACCTTC,CASRGQGATSGYGYTF
-,TRBV11-2,-,TRBJ2-7,TGTGCCAGCAGCACGCGCTCCTACGAGCAGTACTTC,CASSTRSYEQYF
-,TRBV24-1,once,TRBJ1-5,TGTGCCACCAGTGATCCAGCCAGCAATCAGCCCCAGCATTTT,CATSDPASNQPQHF
-,TRBV5-1,many,TRBJ2-6,TGCGCCAGCAGCGGAAACTCTGGGGCCAACGTCCTGACTTTC,CASSGNSGANVLTF
-,TRBV7-9,-,TRBJ1-4,TGTGCCAGCAGCTTAGGGGCGATGTATGAAAAACTGTTTTTT,CASSLGAMYEKLFF
TRBD2,TRBV29-1,-,TRBJ2-7,TGCAGCGTAGCCGGGACTAGCGGCTACGAGCAGTACTTC,CSVAGTSGYEQYF
-,TRBV7-9,-,TRBJ1-2,TGTGCCAGCAGCTCCTACGACTATGGCTACACCTTC,CASSSYDYGYTF
TRBD1,TRBV6-5,once,TRBJ2-7,TGTGCCAGCAGATACTCGACAGGGGTCAGGGGATACGAGCAGTACTTC,CASRYSTGVRGYEQYF
TRBD1,TRBV29-1,-,TRBJ1-3,TGCAGCGCCACAGAGCAGGGGGTCGGAAACACCATATATTTT,CSATEQGVGNTIYF
-,TRBV18,once,TRBJ1-4,TGTGCCAGCTCACCCCAAGAGGAAGGTTATGAAAAACTGTTTTTT,CASSPQEEGYEKLFF
-,TRBV18,-,TRBJ1-5,TGTGCCAGCTCACCACCAGGAGGAAGGAATCAGCCCCAGCATTTT,CASSPPGGRNQPQHF
TRBD2,TRBV6-5,once,TRBJ2-7,TGTGCCAGCAGTTACGGGGGGGTACCCAGGAACGAGCAGTACTTC,CASSYGGVPRNEQYF
TRBD2,TRBV14,-,TRBJ2-1,TGTGCCAGCAGCCAAGGGATCCCGGGGACTAGCGGGTACAATGAGCAGTTCTTC,CASSQGIPGTSGYNEQFF
-,TRBV6-5,-,TRBJ1-5,TGTGCCAGCAGTTACTCGCAGTCTCAGCCCCAGCATTTT,CASSYSQSQPQHF
-,TRBV29-1,once,TRBJ1-4,TGCAGCGCGACAGAGAGTAATGAAAAACTGTTTTTT,CSATESNEKLFF
-,TRBV19,-,TRBJ1-2,TGTGCCAGTCCAGGGTTTACTTACTATGGCTACACCTTC,CASPGFTYYGYTF
-,TRBV12-5,-,TRBJ1-3,TGTGCTAGTGGTTTGGTACTTGCCCCTGTCGGAAACACCATATATTTT,CASGLVLAPVGNTIYF